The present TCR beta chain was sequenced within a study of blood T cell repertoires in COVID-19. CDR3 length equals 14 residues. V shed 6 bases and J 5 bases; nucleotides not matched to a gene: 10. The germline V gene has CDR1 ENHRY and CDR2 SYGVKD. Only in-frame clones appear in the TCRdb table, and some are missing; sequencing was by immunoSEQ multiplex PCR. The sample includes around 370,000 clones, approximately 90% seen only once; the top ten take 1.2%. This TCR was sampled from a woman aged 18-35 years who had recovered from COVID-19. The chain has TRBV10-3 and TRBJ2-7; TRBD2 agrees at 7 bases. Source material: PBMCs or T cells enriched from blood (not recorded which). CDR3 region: CAIRDPGRGHEQYF. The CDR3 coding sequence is TGTGCCATCAGAGACCCGGGGAGGGGTCACGAGCAGTACTTC.